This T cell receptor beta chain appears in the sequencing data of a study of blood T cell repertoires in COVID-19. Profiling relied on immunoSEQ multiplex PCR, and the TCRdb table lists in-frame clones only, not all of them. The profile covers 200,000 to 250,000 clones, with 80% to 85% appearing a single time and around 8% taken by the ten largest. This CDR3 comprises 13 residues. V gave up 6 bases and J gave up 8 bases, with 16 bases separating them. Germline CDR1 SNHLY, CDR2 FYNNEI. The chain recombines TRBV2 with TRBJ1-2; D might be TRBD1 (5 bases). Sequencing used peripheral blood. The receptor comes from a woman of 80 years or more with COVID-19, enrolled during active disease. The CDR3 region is CASRNIGAGGYTF. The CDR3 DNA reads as TGTGCCAGCAGGAACATTGGGGCGGGAGGCTACACCTTC.